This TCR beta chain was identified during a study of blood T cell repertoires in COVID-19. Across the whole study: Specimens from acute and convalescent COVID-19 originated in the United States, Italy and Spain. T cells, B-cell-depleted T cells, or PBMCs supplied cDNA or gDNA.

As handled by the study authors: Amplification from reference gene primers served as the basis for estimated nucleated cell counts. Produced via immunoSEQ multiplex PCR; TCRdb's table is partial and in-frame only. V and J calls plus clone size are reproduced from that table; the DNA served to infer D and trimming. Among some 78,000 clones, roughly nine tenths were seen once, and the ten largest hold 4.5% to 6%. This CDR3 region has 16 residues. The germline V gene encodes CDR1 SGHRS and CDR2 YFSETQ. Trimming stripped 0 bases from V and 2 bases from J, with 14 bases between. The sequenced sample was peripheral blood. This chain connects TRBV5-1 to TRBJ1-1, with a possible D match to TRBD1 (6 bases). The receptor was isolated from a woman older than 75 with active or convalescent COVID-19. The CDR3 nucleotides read TGCGCCAGCAGCTTGGAAGGGGGACGGGGAAACACTGAAGCTTTCTTT. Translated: CASSLEGGRGNTEAFF.